A selection of T cell receptor beta chains follows, all from one sample in a study of T cells in Graves' hyperthyroidism and ophthalmopathy. Each CDR3 protein is one row after TCRdb ran MiXCR on the multiplex PCR reads. Of more than 300,000 distinct CDR3 sequences listed, more than 11% are singletons. Source material: blood. These receptors were obtained from a woman aged 25 to 39 with Graves' hyperthyroidism. Each CDR3 is given with its conserved first and last residue. D genes are given only for firm matches. Size values are once, few and many counts, or a class for expanded clones, and some rows have none.

cdr3_length: 15; d_call: TRBD1; clone_size: -; j_call: TRBJ2-7; v_call: TRBV19; cdr3_nt: TGTGCCAGTAGTATCCTATTGACAGGGGCGGACGAGCAGTACTTC; cdr3_aa: CASSILLTGADEQYF
cdr3_length: 14; d_call: -; clone_size: few; j_call: TRBJ1-2; v_call: TRBV5-1; cdr3_nt: TGCGCCAGCAGCTTGAGCAGGGACCTTTATGGCTACACCTTC; cdr3_aa: CASSLSRDLYGYTF
cdr3_length: 15; d_call: TRBD1; clone_size: many; j_call: TRBJ1-6; v_call: TRBV20-1; cdr3_nt: TGCAGTGCTCGGACTCGGGAGGGGGCATCAGAATCCCTCCACTTT; cdr3_aa: CSARTREGASESLHF
cdr3_length: 15; d_call: -; clone_size: -; j_call: TRBJ1-1; v_call: TRBV19; cdr3_nt: TGTGCCAGTAGTATAGATCCCTACCCGAACACTGAAGCTTTCTTT; cdr3_aa: CASSIDPYPNTEAFF
cdr3_length: 14; d_call: -; clone_size: many; j_call: TRBJ2-3; v_call: TRBV6-1; cdr3_nt: TGTGCCAGTAATCCCCCGGACAGCACAGATACGCAGTATTTT; cdr3_aa: CASNPPDSTDTQYF
cdr3_length: 15; d_call: TRBD1; clone_size: many; j_call: TRBJ1-1; v_call: TRBV18; cdr3_nt: TGTGCCAGCTCAACCCGACAGGGGAGAGACACTGAAGCTTTCTTT; cdr3_aa: CASSTRQGRDTEAFF
cdr3_length: 14; d_call: TRBD2; clone_size: -; j_call: TRBJ2-1; v_call: TRBV7-2; cdr3_nt: TGTGCCAGCAACGGACTAGCGGTGTTTGGGGAGCAGTTCTTC; cdr3_aa: CASNGLAVFGEQFF
cdr3_length: 13; d_call: -; clone_size: few; j_call: TRBJ2-7; v_call: TRBV5-6; cdr3_nt: TGTGCCAGCAGCTTCGGGACCCACGGCGAGCAGTACTTC; cdr3_aa: CASSFGTHGEQYF
cdr3_length: 14; d_call: TRBD1; clone_size: -; j_call: TRBJ2-2; v_call: TRBV20-1; cdr3_nt: TGCAGTGCTAGAGATTCGGACAGGGCCGGGGAGCTGTTTTTT; cdr3_aa: CSARDSDRAGELFF
cdr3_length: 14; d_call: -; clone_size: many; j_call: TRBJ2-2; v_call: TRBV19; cdr3_nt: TGTGCCACCATGGAGCAGGGGCTCACCGGGGAGCTGTTTTTT; cdr3_aa: CATMEQGLTGELFF
cdr3_length: 13; d_call: -; clone_size: -; j_call: TRBJ2-7; v_call: TRBV5-1; cdr3_nt: TGCGCCAGCAGCTTGGGCGGTGCAACGGAGGAGTACTTC; cdr3_aa: CASSLGGATEEYF
cdr3_length: 15; d_call: TRBD1; clone_size: many; j_call: TRBJ2-2; v_call: TRBV30; cdr3_nt: TGTGCCTGGAGTACTGGGGACAGGGCCACCGGGGAGCTGTTTTTT; cdr3_aa: CAWSTGDRATGELFF
cdr3_length: 15; d_call: TRBD1; clone_size: few; j_call: TRBJ2-1; v_call: TRBV20-1; cdr3_nt: TGCAGTGCAGAGCCCGGGACAGGGGTAATCAATAAGCAGTTCTTC; cdr3_aa: CSAEPGTGVINKQFF
cdr3_length: 18; d_call: TRBD2; clone_size: many; j_call: TRBJ2-2; v_call: TRBV20-1; cdr3_nt: TGCAGTGCTAGTGTTCGAGCGGGAGGGCCAGGGGACACCGGGGAGCTGTTTTTT; cdr3_aa: CSASVRAGGPGDTGELFF
cdr3_length: 16; d_call: TRBD2; clone_size: few; j_call: TRBJ2-1; v_call: TRBV3-1; cdr3_nt: TGTGCCAGCAGCCAGAGGCGGGAGACGTCCTACAATGAGCAGTTCTTC; cdr3_aa: CASSQRRETSYNEQFF
cdr3_length: 16; d_call: TRBD2; clone_size: many; j_call: TRBJ2-3; v_call: TRBV7-3; cdr3_nt: TGTGCCAGCAGCGAGAGGACTAGCGACAACACAGATACGCAGTATTTT; cdr3_aa: CASSERTSDNTDTQYF
cdr3_length: 13; d_call: -; clone_size: many; j_call: TRBJ2-7; v_call: TRBV11-2; cdr3_nt: TGTGCCAGCAGCTTAAAGGCCGTCGAGGAGCAGTACTTC; cdr3_aa: CASSLKAVEEQYF
cdr3_length: 17; d_call: -; clone_size: -; j_call: TRBJ1-1; v_call: TRBV19; cdr3_nt: TGTGCCGGTAGTATAGATCTATTCGGGACACTTAACACTGAAGCTTTCTTT; cdr3_aa: CAGSIDLFGTLNTEAFF
cdr3_length: 19; d_call: TRBD2; clone_size: -; j_call: TRBJ2-1; v_call: TRBV28; cdr3_nt: TGTGCCAGCGGTCTCGCACTAGCGAGACGCCTCCGGTCGTACAATGAGCAGTTCTTC; cdr3_aa: CASGLALARRLRSYNEQFF
cdr3_length: 14; d_call: -; clone_size: many; j_call: TRBJ2-4; v_call: TRBV11-2; cdr3_nt: TGTGCCAGCAGCTTCTCCGCGTCCGGTGAACGTCAGTACTTC; cdr3_aa: CASSFSASGERQYF
cdr3_length: 17; d_call: -; clone_size: -; j_call: TRBJ2-1; v_call: TRBV6-1; cdr3_nt: TGTGCCAGCAGTATAACAACCACCGGTAGCTCCTACAATGAGCAGTTCTTC; cdr3_aa: CASSITTTGSSYNEQFF
cdr3_length: 15; d_call: TRBD1; clone_size: few; j_call: TRBJ2-7; v_call: TRBV28; cdr3_nt: TGTGCCAGCAGTTTACCGACAGGGCTTGACTACGAGCAGTACTTC; cdr3_aa: CASSLPTGLDYEQYF
cdr3_length: 15; d_call: -; clone_size: -; j_call: TRBJ1-1; v_call: TRBV7-9; cdr3_nt: TGTGCCAGCAGCTTAGGTTCAACGGATGTTACTGAAGCTTTCTTT; cdr3_aa: CASSLGSTDVTEAFF
cdr3_length: 11; d_call: TRBD2; clone_size: few; j_call: TRBJ2-5; v_call: TRBV30; cdr3_nt: TGTGCCTGGGGGACTAGCGGGGTACAGTACTTC; cdr3_aa: CAWGTSGVQYF
cdr3_length: 14; d_call: -; clone_size: few; j_call: TRBJ2-5; v_call: TRBV5-1; cdr3_nt: TGCGCCAGCAGCTTTCTCGGGAGTCTGGAGACCCAGTACTTC; cdr3_aa: CASSFLGSLETQYF
cdr3_length: 16; d_call: TRBD1; clone_size: many; j_call: TRBJ2-3; v_call: TRBV2; cdr3_nt: TGTGCCAGCAATAATTTAGACAGGGGATCCACAGATACGCAGTATTTT; cdr3_aa: CASNNLDRGSTDTQYF
cdr3_length: 14; d_call: -; clone_size: -; j_call: TRBJ1-2; v_call: TRBV7-9; cdr3_nt: TGTGCCAGCAGCTCTGGTGCAGATAACTATGGCTACACCTTC; cdr3_aa: CASSSGADNYGYTF
cdr3_length: 18; d_call: TRBD2; clone_size: few; j_call: TRBJ2-1; v_call: TRBV19; cdr3_nt: TGTGCCAGTAGACCCTGGACTAGCGGGAGTGGCTCCTACAATGAGCAGTTCTTC; cdr3_aa: CASRPWTSGSGSYNEQFF
cdr3_length: 12; d_call: -; clone_size: few; j_call: TRBJ1-4; v_call: TRBV28; cdr3_nt: TGTGCCAGCCGCCGGGTCGGGGAAAAACTGTTTTTT; cdr3_aa: CASRRVGEKLFF
cdr3_length: 14; d_call: -; clone_size: -; j_call: TRBJ2-5; v_call: TRBV6-1; cdr3_nt: TGTGCCAGCAGAAACCCTTCGGCGGTGGAGACCCAGTACTTC; cdr3_aa: CASRNPSAVETQYF
cdr3_length: 14; d_call: -; clone_size: -; j_call: TRBJ1-3; v_call: TRBV20-1; cdr3_nt: TGCAGTGCTAGGCTAGGGGGCTCTGGAAACACCATATATTTT; cdr3_aa: CSARLGGSGNTIYF
cdr3_length: 15; d_call: -; clone_size: -; j_call: TRBJ2-3; v_call: TRBV3-1; cdr3_nt: TGTGCCAGCAGCCAGACAGGAGCCTACACAGATACGCAGTATTTT; cdr3_aa: CASSQTGAYTDTQYF
cdr3_length: 15; d_call: -; clone_size: many; j_call: TRBJ2-3; v_call: TRBV5-1; cdr3_nt: TGCGCCAGCAGCTTGGATAGGATAGGCGCAGATACGCAGTATTTT; cdr3_aa: CASSLDRIGADTQYF
cdr3_length: 15; d_call: TRBD1; clone_size: -; j_call: TRBJ2-1; v_call: TRBV7-2; cdr3_nt: TGTGCCAGCAGCTCGGACAGGGCTAACTACAATGAGCAGTTCTTC; cdr3_aa: CASSSDRANYNEQFF
cdr3_length: 14; d_call: TRBD1; clone_size: many; j_call: TRBJ2-7; v_call: TRBV5-1; cdr3_nt: TGCGCCAGCAGCCGGGACAGCTTCGTGGGTGAGCAGTACTTC; cdr3_aa: CASSRDSFVGEQYF
cdr3_length: 12; d_call: -; clone_size: few; j_call: TRBJ2-7; v_call: TRBV30; cdr3_nt: TGTGCCTGGACTATAGGGTTCCACGAGCAGTACTTC; cdr3_aa: CAWTIGFHEQYF
cdr3_length: 15; d_call: TRBD1; clone_size: many; j_call: TRBJ2-5; v_call: TRBV28; cdr3_nt: TGTGCCAGCACCCCCGGGACAGGGAGAAAAGAGACCCAGTACTTC; cdr3_aa: CASTPGTGRKETQYF
cdr3_length: 15; d_call: TRBD1; clone_size: -; j_call: TRBJ2-7; v_call: TRBV28; cdr3_nt: TGTGCCAGCCAAGACAGGGGCCTTTCCTCCTACGAGCAGTACTTC; cdr3_aa: CASQDRGLSSYEQYF
cdr3_length: 14; d_call: -; clone_size: many; j_call: TRBJ1-1; v_call: TRBV28; cdr3_nt: TGTGCCAGCAGTTCGACAGGACGGAACACTGAAGCTTTCTTT; cdr3_aa: CASSSTGRNTEAFF
cdr3_length: 12; d_call: -; clone_size: many; j_call: TRBJ1-2; v_call: TRBV30; cdr3_nt: TGTGCCTGGAGCGGGCAGGGCTATGGCTACACCTTC; cdr3_aa: CAWSGQGYGYTF
cdr3_length: 19; d_call: TRBD2; clone_size: -; j_call: TRBJ2-7; v_call: TRBV28; cdr3_nt: TGTGCCAGCAGTTCCGGACTAGCGGGAGCCAGACTGGCCAGATACGAGCAGTACTTC; cdr3_aa: CASSSGLAGARLARYEQYF
cdr3_length: 17; d_call: TRBD2; clone_size: -; j_call: TRBJ2-7; v_call: TRBV5-6; cdr3_nt: TGTGCCAGCAGCCCCGGACTAGCGGGAGGCTTTTTCGGCGAGCAGTACTTC; cdr3_aa: CASSPGLAGGFFGEQYF
cdr3_length: 15; d_call: -; clone_size: -; j_call: TRBJ2-2; v_call: TRBV7-2; cdr3_nt: TGTGCCAGCAGCTTCTCAGGGAAAGGGGCCGGGGAGCTGTTTTTT; cdr3_aa: CASSFSGKGAGELFF
cdr3_length: 16; d_call: TRBD1; clone_size: many; j_call: TRBJ1-5; v_call: TRBV12-3/TRBV12-4; cdr3_nt: TGTGCCAGCAGTCCCGACAGGGACTATAGCAATCAGCCCCAGCATTTT; cdr3_aa: CASSPDRDYSNQPQHF
cdr3_length: 12; d_call: TRBD1; clone_size: many; j_call: TRBJ1-1; v_call: TRBV11-2; cdr3_nt: TGTGCCAGCAGCCTGGACAGGTTGGAAGCTTTCTTT; cdr3_aa: CASSLDRLEAFF
cdr3_length: 13; d_call: -; clone_size: many; j_call: TRBJ2-1; v_call: TRBV7-7; cdr3_nt: TGTGCTAGCAGCTTAGCCTACGGGAATGAGCAGTTCTTC; cdr3_aa: CASSLAYGNEQFF
cdr3_length: 14; d_call: -; clone_size: many; j_call: TRBJ1-1; v_call: TRBV28; cdr3_nt: TGTGCCAGCAGTTTGTACCTAGGGGACACTGAAGCTTTCTTT; cdr3_aa: CASSLYLGDTEAFF
cdr3_length: 14; d_call: -; clone_size: -; j_call: TRBJ1-2; v_call: TRBV3-1; cdr3_nt: TGTGCCAGCGAGCCAGTTGGGGGGGGCTATGGCTACACCTTC; cdr3_aa: CASEPVGGGYGYTF